This T cell receptor (beta chain) was captured by sequencing in a study of EBV T-cell therapy then PD-1 blockade in nasopharyngeal carcinoma. Repertoires were generated with immunoSEQ multiplex PCR, while TCRdb's copy carries only in-frame clones and drops some. The sample shows roughly 20,000 clones, about 86% of them seen only once. About this clone itself: Its antigen is still unknown.

Time point given: 266 days after commencement of treatment, after nivolumab therapy. Treatment in this sample: AdE1-LMPpoly-expanded autologous EBV-specific T-cell therapy followed by anti-PD-1 nivolumab. The germline V gene has CDR1 MNHNS and CDR2 SASEGT. This CDR3 region has 14 residues. J was trimmed by 5 bases and V by 3 bases; bases with no gene match: 7. The sequencing here drew on CD8+ T cells from blood, taken at day 266 from a patient whose treatment included autologous EBV-specific T cells and nivolumab. This chain joins TRBV6-1 and TRBJ2-7; 7 bases match TRBD2. This receptor was identified in a middle-aged man with nasopharyngeal carcinoma. The CDR3 here is CASSETEGGNEQYF. CDR3 sequence (DNA): TGTGCCAGCAGTGAGACGGAGGGAGGGAACGAGCAGTACTTC.